This passage covers 24 T cell receptor beta chains from one sample sequenced in a study of cytomegalovirus exposure and HLA in healthy donors. In the PCR, 60 Vbeta and 13 Jbeta primers were used. Clones were sequenced by immunoSEQ multiplex PCR, and TCRdb holds only the in-frame ones, with some missing. The sample yields about 100,000 clones, more than 60% seen once. The sample taken for sequencing was PBMCs. The origin of the receptors is a female donor in good health and CMV-seropositive.

V and J are TRBV15 and TRBJ1-4; possibly TRBD1 for D (5 bases). Germline V gene sequence: CDR1 LNHNV, CDR2 YYDKDF (reference sequence). The CDR3 consists of 14 residues. V gave up 5 bases and J gave up 8 bases, with 15 bases separating them. CDR3 in amino acids: CATSGRGGREKLFF. As DNA, the CDR3 is TGTGCCACCAGCGGCCGCGGGGGACGGGAAAAACTGTTTTTT. Supplemented by reference TRBV15 and TRBJ1-4, the full variable domain reads DAMVIQNPRYQVTQFGKPVTLSCSQTLNHNVMYWYQQKSSQAPKLLFHYYDKDFNNEADTPDNFQSRRPNTSFCFLDIRSPGLGDTAMYLCATSGRGGREKLFFGSGTQLSVL.

The chain combines TRBV15 with TRBJ2-1, with 10 bases fitting TRBD2. Germline V gene sequence: CDR1 LNHNV, CDR2 YYDKDF (reference sequence). The V segment lost 3 bases and the J segment 8 bases; nucleotides outside the gene matches: 7. This CDR3 spans 15 amino acids. In nucleotides, the CDR3 is TGTGCCACCAGCAGGAAGCGGGGGGGCATGGATGAGCAGTTCTTC. As protein: CATSRKRGGMDEQFF.

CDR3 DNA: TGTGCCAGCAGCTACGGATTCGGTGGAGGCACAGATACGCAGTATTTT. It codes for CASSYGFGGGTDTQYF. The V call is TRBV7-9, the J call TRBJ2-3; unclear D gene. There are 16 residues in the CDR3. Trimming removed 4 bases from V and 1 base from J, with 15 bases in between. CDR1 is SEHNR, CDR2 FQNEAQ, per germline (reference sequence).

The CDR3 here is CASSAQGGAKNIQYF. As DNA, the CDR3 is TGTGCCAGCAGTGCACAGGGGGGAGCCAAAAACATTCAGTACTTC. V is TRBV28 and J is TRBJ2-4; 8 bases line up with TRBD1. V shed 5 bases and J 0 bases; nucleotides not matched to a gene: 3. CDR1 and CDR2 from the germline V gene are MDHEN and SYDVKM. The CDR3 covers 15 residues.

CDR3 coding DNA: TGCGCCAGCAGCTTGGTAGGCAGAGATACTAGCGGCACCGGGGAGCTGTTTTTT. This gives the protein CASSLVGRDTSGTGELFF. This rearrangement joins TRBV5-1 to TRBJ2-2, with 8 bases matching TRBD2. V lost 0 bases, J lost 4 bases, and 11 bases stayed unmatched. Germline assignment: CDR1 SGHRS and CDR2 YFSETQ. The CDR3 length is 18 residues.

The chain has TRBV19 and TRBJ1-1; 7 nucleotides align to TRBD1. Unmatched junction bases numbered 10, after V lost 6 bases and J lost 0 bases. Germline V CDR1 and CDR2: LNHDA, SQIVND (reference sequence). This CDR3 contains 16 residues. In DNA, the CDR3 is TGTGCCAGTAGCTTACAGGGGCGCCCCATGAACACTGAAGCTTTCTTT. As protein: CASSLQGRPMNTEAFF.

The V call is TRBV6-1, the J call TRBJ1-5; TRBD1 aligns across 7 bases. In germline, CDR1 is MNHNS, CDR2 SASEGT. V shed 6 bases and J 0 bases; nucleotides not matched to a gene: 5. The CDR3 consists of 15 residues. This CDR3 reads CASRETGSSNQPQHF. CDR3 coding DNA: TGTGCCAGCAGGGAGACAGGGTCTAGCAATCAGCCCCAGCATTTT.

This sequence joins TRBV18 and TRBJ2-3; 12 bases agree with TRBD2. Germline CDR1 and CDR2: KGHSH and LQKENI. Trimming cost V 3 bases and J 3 bases; bases outside gene matches: 10. The CDR3 has 18 residues. This CDR3 reads CASSPGGAGTSGTDTQYF. The CDR3 nucleotides read TGTGCCAGCTCACCCGGTGGAGCCGGGACTAGCGGGACAGATACGCAGTATTTT.

V and J are TRBV4-1 and TRBJ2-1, with 9 nucleotides matching TRBD1. CDR3 length: 18 residues. The V gene end was trimmed by 0 bases and the J gene end by 8 bases; junction bases not matched to a gene: 14. The V gene's germline CDR1 is MGHRA and CDR2 YSYEKL. CDR3 residues: CASSQDVHRDRVKDEQFF. CDR3 bases: TGCGCCAGCAGCCAAGATGTCCACCGGGACAGGGTCAAAGATGAGCAGTTCTTC.

This chain links TRBV19 with TRBJ2-5; maybe TRBD2 (5 bases). Trimming left V 5 bases short and J 3 bases short, with 13 bases between. This CDR3 comprises 14 residues. CDR1 and CDR2 (germline): LNHDA, SQIVND (reference sequence). The CDR3 reads CASSVQDSKETQYF. Here the CDR3 DNA reads TGTGCCAGTAGTGTCCAGGACTCGAAAGAGACCCAGTACTTC.

The V gene is TRBV10-3, the J gene TRBJ1-5; D uncertain. The CDR3 sequence is 14 residues long. With 2 bases removed from V and 4 bases from J, the gap between germline ends came to 9 bases. CDR1 and CDR2 (germline): ENHRY, SYGVKD. The CDR3 reads CAISEPNQNQPQHF. CDR3 nucleotide sequence: TGTGCCATCAGTGAGCCGAATCAGAATCAGCCCCAGCATTTT.

The chain links TRBV10-3 to TRBJ1-1, with TRBD1 matching over 11 bases. Germline values: CDR1 ENHRY, CDR2 SYGVKD. Trimming at V came to 8 bases and at J to 2 bases, leaving 4 bases not matched to a gene. The CDR3 is 14 residues long. The CDR3 protein is CAIGDRGGNTEAFF. In nucleotides, the CDR3 is TGTGCCATCGGGGACAGGGGGGGAAACACTGAAGCTTTCTTT.

The chain is built from TRBV19 and TRBJ1-6; the match to TRBD1 covers 7 bases. This CDR3 spans 15 amino acids. Trimming removed 5 bases from V and 8 bases from J; junction bases left unmatched: 9. The V gene's germline CDR1 is LNHDA and CDR2 SQIVND (reference sequence). CDR3 nucleotides: TGTGCCAGTAGTGGGGCCGGGACAGACTATTCACCCCTCCACTTT. Translated, it gives CASSGAGTDYSPLHF.

V gene TRBV25-1 combines with J gene TRBJ2-5, with 9 positions matching TRBD2. CDR1 and CDR2 (germline): MGHDK, SYGVNS. The length of the CDR3 is 18 residues. V gave up 3 bases and J gave up 1 base; unmatched junction bases: 12. CDR3 in amino acids: CASSEAQGLAGTQETQYF. The DNA for the CDR3 is TGTGCCAGCAGTGAGGCCCAGGGCCTAGCGGGGACCCAAGAGACCCAGTACTTC.

The rearrangement links TRBV7-9 to TRBJ1-1; weak D call: TRBD1 (5 bases). Germline CDR1 reads SEHNR; CDR2 reads FQNEAQ (reference sequence). There are 14 residues in the CDR3. Trimming shortened V by 0 bases and J by 1 base, and 6 bases separated the two germline ends. The CDR3 reads CASSLAQGNTEAFF. The CDR3 DNA reads TGTGCCAGCAGCTTAGCGCAGGGGAACACTGAAGCTTTCTTT.

The count of this clone is one. The J gene is TRBJ2-1, the V gene TRBV28; 8 bases match TRBD2. CDR1 is MDHEN and CDR2 is SYDVKM in the germline V gene. This CDR3 is 16 amino acids long. The trim removed 5 bases at V and 7 bases at J, leaving 13 bases unmatched. This CDR3 is CASSARLARAVNEQFF. In DNA, the CDR3 is TGTGCCAGCAGTGCAAGACTAGCGAGGGCCGTAAATGAGCAGTTCTTC.

The chain carries TRBV18 and TRBJ1-2; D is perhaps TRBD1 (6 bases). The germline CDR1 and CDR2 sequences are KGHSH and LQKENI. The V gene lost 4 bases and the J gene lost 5 bases, with 20 bases spanning the gap. This CDR3 has 16 residues. The CDR3 sequence: CASSRDRGGREYGYTF. As DNA, the CDR3 is TGTGCCAGCTCACGGGACCGGGGGGGCCGTGAGTATGGCTACACCTTC.

This clone was seen a handful of times. V is TRBV5-1 and J is TRBJ2-5; 9 bases align to TRBD2. Germline lookup yields CDR1 SGHRS and CDR2 YFSETQ. This CDR3 is built from 16 residues. V lost 1 base and J lost 5; bases outside the gene matches: 9. CDR3 nucleotides: TGCGCCAGCAGCTTGATTAGCGGGAGCCCCGGGGAGACCCAGTACTTC. This codes for CASSLISGSPGETQYF.

This sequence joins TRBV4-2 and TRBJ2-7; a possible D gene is TRBD2 (6 bases). CDR3 length equals 18 residues. Germline lookup yields CDR1 LGHNA and CDR2 YNFKEQ. The V gene lost 1 base and the J gene lost 2 bases, with 21 bases spanning the gap. CDR3 amino acids: CASSQVWTGGLNTYEQYF. CDR3 DNA: TGTGCCAGCAGCCAAGTCTGGACTGGGGGACTCAACACCTACGAGCAGTACTTC.

This clone was seen only once. The J gene is TRBJ1-5, the V gene TRBV19; TRBD1 aligns across 7 bases. V was pared by 9 bases and J by 0 bases, with 11 bases of the junction left unmatched. Germline CDR1 reads LNHDA; CDR2 reads SQIVND (reference sequence). The CDR3 extends over 16 amino acids. In nucleotides, the CDR3 is TGTGCCAGACCCCCGGGACAGTCATATAGCAATCAGCCCCAGCATTTT. Protein: CARPPGQSYSNQPQHF.

This rearrangement joins TRBV27 to TRBJ2-7, with TRBD2 matching 9 bases. Germline V lookup: CDR1 MNHEY, CDR2 SMNVEV (reference sequence). This CDR3 region has 18 residues. V lost 2 bases and J lost 0; bases outside the gene matches: 11. CDR3 in amino acids: CASSLKEPSGTRSYEQYF. CDR3 nucleotide sequence: TGTGCCAGCAGTTTAAAGGAGCCTAGCGGGACCCGCTCCTACGAGCAGTACTTC.

V is TRBV28 and J is TRBJ1-4, with D uncertain. The germline CDR1 and CDR2 sequences are MDHEN and SYDVKM. The CDR3 is 16 residues long. V lost 2 bases and J 5 bases, leaving 15 bases between the germline ends. The CDR3 is CASSLRQAVPNEKLFF. The CDR3 DNA follows: TGTGCCAGCAGTTTAAGGCAGGCTGTGCCCAATGAAAAACTGTTTTTT.

The chain uses TRBV4-3 and TRBJ1-5; tentative D call: TRBD1 (5 bases). Per the germline V gene, CDR1 is LGHNA and CDR2 is YSLEER. This CDR3 has 16 residues. Trimming cost V 0 bases and J 2 bases, with 11 bases left between them. This CDR3 reads CASSQDWGAGNQPQHF. The CDR3, as DNA: TGCGCCAGCAGCCAAGATTGGGGCGCAGGCAATCAGCCCCAGCATTTT.

The J gene is TRBJ2-5, the V gene TRBV6-1; the D is unclear. V was pared by 3 bases and J by 4 bases, with 9 bases between. Germline V gives CDR1 MNHNS, CDR2 SASEGT. This CDR3 region has 13 residues. CDR3 nucleotide sequence: TGTGCCAGCAGTGAGGTCCCACTAGAGACCCAGTACTTC. Its translation: CASSEVPLETQYF.